The T cell receptor beta chain described here comes from a study of T cell changes during pregnancy in multiple sclerosis. This table comes from immunoSEQ multiplex PCR, and its TCRdb copy is limited to in-frame clones, with some not included. The sample has fewer than 50,000 clones, roughly nine tenths seen once. The CDR3 has 10 residues. The V and J ends lost 4 bases and 7 bases respectively, with 7 bases between them. The V gene's germline CDR1 is GTSNPN and CDR2 SVGIG (reference sequence). This sequence was found in a female donor in good health, enrolled as a control in a pregnancy study. This sample comprised peripheral blood, obtained in the second trimester of pregnancy. The V gene is TRBV30, the J gene TRBJ1-1; D unclear. CDR3 nucleotide sequence: TGTGCCTGGAAGCGAGGTGAAGCTTTCTTT. This encodes CAWKRGEAFF.